The sequence of this TCR beta chain was determined in a study of cytomegalovirus exposure and HLA in healthy donors (dated by TCRdb to 2017 to 2019). At the level of the whole study: According to an earlier analysis of several hundred of the donors, 150 million to 200 million T cells yielded 117 million unique TCR beta sequences and approximately 300 Gb of sequence data. The study used immunosequencing to profile the T cell repertoires of approximately 690 subjects and linked those repertoires to cytomegalovirus serostatus. The genetic ancestry cluster associated with self-reported Caucasian donors included 65% to 90% of the 300 to 400 genotyped donors. The study aimed to test whether cataloging public T cell receptors could reveal signatures of past pathogen exposure. HLA typing included class I and class II loci at four-digit resolution. In the later analysis, no new phenotypic data were used to find candidate immune exposures; instead, reliance was placed on TCR beta sequences and their occurrence across donors. High-throughput TCR immunosequencing, statistical association of individual TCRs with disease status, and machine learning were combined to predict cytomegalovirus infection status. Typing coverage varied by locus: about 629-640 donors for A, B, C, DRB1 and DQB1; approximately 500 for DQA1; 606 for DPA1; 450 to 480 for DPB1. Besides the first cohort of 666 subjects, a separate validation cohort made up of 120 different subjects was used. A handful of DR-DQ haplotypes were handled as single units for association and clustering because linkage in the cohort was strong. A later genetic analysis took genome-wide SNP genotypes for about 55% of the roughly 700 donors and used that subset as a discovery cohort. All discovery cohort repertoires had been generated on a single sequencing platform. Donor age, sex, ethnicity and CMV serostatus were compiled together with the repertoire data. In a later analysis, previously published TCR beta repertoires from several hundred donors were re-analyzed and high-resolution HLA genotyping was added so that TCR occurrence patterns could be studied. Around 300 gigabases of sequencing data and approximately 80 million unique TCR sequences were included in an early release covering roughly 600 HLA-typed donors. On average, over 200,000 unique TCR beta nucleotide sequences were sequenced per donor among roughly 430 genotyped donors of the cohort, with about 19% of those sequences being non-productive. To decide whether each TCR beta V gene segment behaved as functional or pseudogenic, an earlier analysis of 587 of the donors relied on high-throughput TCR beta sequencing.

Note on this clone: Its antigen remains undetermined. Per-nucleotide qualities are absent, and no much larger clonotype sits a single base away.

The cohort was made up of hundreds of healthy bone marrow donors. Cohort members were all nominally healthy when sampled, although unrecorded immune exposures were likely present. The donor tested CMV seropositive and was one of the 289 seropositive cohort members. A peripheral blood sample was collected from each donor, and TCR beta sequencing was performed on peripheral blood mononuclear cells. Genomic DNA was extracted from the blood cell samples with the Qiagen DNeasy Blood Extraction Kit. The library was prepared using the immunoSEQ multiplex PCR assay. A mixture of 60 forward primers for TCR Vbeta segments and 13 reverse primers for TCR Jbeta segments was used in the multiplex PCR. The CDR3 region of rearranged TCR beta genes was amplified from genomic DNA with a multiplex PCR assay. On the Illumina HiSeq System, the amplified TCR beta libraries were sequenced as 87-base-pair reads. Processing in the source paper ran as follows. Across the 600 to 700 repertoires, a later analysis counted about 81 million unique TCR beta chains, approximately 12 million of which were shared by at least two donors. Raw reads were error-corrected and collapsed into unique sequences with a nearest-neighbor algorithm that merged closely related sequences to remove PCR and sequencing errors. To assign V, D and J gene segments, CDR3 sequences were aligned to IMGT reference sequences. For a sequence to be retained, at least a six-nucleotide match to both a V gene segment and a J gene segment was required. A rearrangement was called productive if the CDR3 had no stop codons and remained in frame with V and J, and every other rearrangement was called non-productive. CDR3 was defined according to IMGT convention as the region running from the second conserved V-encoded cysteine to the conserved J-encoded phenylalanine. The earlier analysis of 450 to 750 of the donors excluded any sequence lacking an unambiguous match to a single V gene segment. An earlier analysis of just under 600 of the donors called V segments functional above 56.7% productive rearrangements and segregating when the between-donor standard deviation exceeded 5%. A statistical classification framework was developed to diagnose cytomegalovirus status using the catalog of TCR beta chain sequences. In a later analysis, TCR nucleotide sequences were compared against IMGT/GENE-DB human TR gene sequences so that V and J genes could be assigned. Using the TCRdist pipeline, a later analysis assigned CDR3 sequences along with most-parsimonious VDJ recombination scenarios. A later analysis defined each TCR beta chain by its CDR3 amino acid sequence plus V-gene family, and excluded reads lacking a unique V-gene family. To address suspected cross-contamination and a sequencing artifact, a later analysis removed 592 highly shared, low-generation-probability nucleotide sequences. A later analysis calculated a clonal expansion index for each public chain from normalized within-repertoire ranks of inferred template counts. In a later analysis, generation probabilities were computed with a VDJ recombination model fitted to out-of-frame rearrangements, and the resulting probabilities were checked against IGoR. In a later analysis, hypergeometric tests were used to score TCR-TCR, TCR-HLA and TCR-CMV co-occurrence, with a repertoire-size bias correction applied to TCR pairs. In a later analysis, false discovery rates were estimated by permuting HLA or CMV assignments 20 times. In a later analysis, co-occurring TCRs were grouped using DBSCAN, and TCRdist sequence similarity was added for clustering within HLA-allele-positive subsets. For co-occurrence clustering, repertoires with fewer than 30,000 or more than 120,000 public chains were excluded, along with about five repertoires with anomalous nucleotide sharing. TCRdb stores this immuneACCESS table with in-frame sequences only. Part of the clones is absent; in the studies checked, under half of the shortfall reflects unresolved V genes, and no reason is known for the rest. D and trimming come from the DNA, and the V and J calls and clone size come from that table. The sample has about 170,000 clones on record, about three quarters of them singletons. The top ten clones comprise approximately 6% of the sample.

Broad study findings and their caveats: Because HLA typing was missing for some donors at each locus, association tests included only the typed subset. A group of highly shared sequence variants was considered likely to be a technical artifact of the sequencing pipeline. A further reported finding was that TCR beta sequences accurately predicted the HLA-A and HLA-B alleles for most subjects in the first cohort. According to a later analysis, TCR association rates differed among HLA loci, with DRB1 alleles showing the most associated TCRs and HLA-C alleles showing the fewest. According to a later analysis, most CMV-associated TCR beta chains appeared to be HLA-restricted, and the HLA associations seemed to be driven largely by CMV exposure. The study listed 150 to 200 TCR beta chains as associated with cytomegalovirus. Because counts were too low, roughly 18 rarely observed V segments, including chromosome 9 orphons, were left out of the earlier analysis of a few hundred of the donors. A later analysis associated some 17,000 TCR beta sequences with specific HLA alleles at a false discovery rate of 0.05. The presence/absence analyses assumed that sequencing depth was roughly uniform across donors, and that assumption may not be true. In an earlier analysis of fewer than 750 of the donors, most TCR beta V segments were observed in productive rearrangements about 90% or about 30% of the time, broadly matching IMGT annotations. Correlated functional status among segregating V segments might reflect linkage disequilibrium, but an unknown experimental factor could not be ruled out. A later analysis reported that several top co-occurrence clusters appeared linked to parvovirus B19, influenza, CMV and Epstein-Barr virus. In a later analysis, HLA-associated TCR beta chains were found to be more clonally expanded and to have lower generation probabilities than equally common non-associated chains. When HLA alleles, especially DR and DQ, strongly co-occurred, TCR associations were difficult to assign to individual alleles. A few of the identified cytomegalovirus-associated TCR beta chains were confirmed in vitro to be specific for cytomegalovirus antigens. While some public TCRs were present in many individuals, most TCR sequences turned up only very rarely across donors. The authors suggested that the approach could potentially be generalized to other disease states and immunological phenotypes. For the cohort, immune exposure information was limited to CMV serostatus. Some IMGT-functional V segments, including TRBV6-2 and TRBV6-3, could not be distinguished by the 87-base-pair reads and were therefore excluded. Cytomegalovirus status was reported to be diagnosed by the classifier with high specificity and sensitivity in both the original and validation cohorts. In this cohort, only TCR beta chains were sequenced, and detectable features were limited by the absence of alpha or paired-chain data. Compared with the 666-donor mean, donors in an Asian-associated ancestry cluster had fewer N-insertions in productive TCRs, according to a later genetic analysis. In a later genetic analysis, a missense DCLRE1C variant was associated with V-gene and J-gene trimming of TCR beta chains, and the association was replicated in an independent cohort.

Germline trimming: 4 bases from V, 0 bases from J; junction bases outside gene matches: 7. Per the germline V gene, SGHRS is the CDR1 and YFSETQ is the CDR2. The CDR3, from cysteine to phenylalanine, totals 15 residues. The CDR3 DNA has 45 bases and is translated from base 1. The chain joins TRBV5-1 to TRBJ2-7, with 7 bases aligning to TRBD1. Sequencing used PBMCs. The TCR sequence derives from a man aged 35 to 55 in good health and CMV-seropositive. The DNA is TGCGCCAGCAGCCCCGGGACAGAGAGCTCCTACGAGCAGTACTTC. Its protein reads: CASSPGTESSYEQYF.